This T cell receptor (beta chain) was found in a study of breast tumors, draining lymph nodes, adjacent tissues. The CDR3 runs to 16 residues. Germline V gene sequence: CDR1 MGHRA, CDR2 YSYEKL. TCRdb independently ran MiXCR on the multiplex PCR reads; one entry per CDR3 protein. The sample records about 150,000 distinct CDR3 sequences, approximately 32% being singletons. As concerns this clonotype: Its antigen is undetermined. Mismatch with germline at one junction end may stem from a read error.

Study observations and caveats: Tumor TCR diversity was below lymph nodes but above nontumor tissue. Data only fit, rather than demonstrated, lymph node origin of most tumor T cells.

Breast cancer patients provided tissue from their axillary draining lymph nodes. Material for sequencing was axillary lymph node tissue. The chain uses TRBV4-1 and TRBJ1-5; no definite D call. The receptor's source is a female donor with breast cancer. Some clones in this sample may be carry-over from other donors' samples. As DNA, the CDR3 is TGCGCCAGCAGCCAAGAAGGATACGGCCGCAACCAGCCCCAGCATTTT. It codes for CASSQEGYGRNQPQHF.